This T cell receptor beta chain was documented in a study of cytomegalovirus exposure and HLA in healthy donors. Study results and caveats: A later analysis reportedly identified an Asian-associated ancestry cluster as carrying fewer N-insertions than the roughly 700-donor mean.

The germline CDR1 and CDR2 sequences are SGHTA and FQGNSA. Trimming left V 4 bases short and J 6 bases short, with 9 bases between. The CDR3 runs 13 residues. The PCR employed 60 Vbeta primers together with 13 Jbeta primers. Data came from immunoSEQ multiplex PCR; TCRdb stores just in-frame clones and leaves some out. The sample yields about 90,000 clones, roughly 78% seen once. This clone has more than one count but fewer than ten. Its cognate antigen is unknown. The material sequenced was PBMCs. The source of this sequence is a woman aged 35 to 49 in good health and CMV-seropositive. The chain combines TRBV7-2 with TRBJ1-4; D is unresolved. In nucleotides, the CDR3 is TGTGCCAGCAGCTCCTTCGGAGATGAAAAACTGTTTTTT. It encodes CASSSFGDEKLFF.